Each of the 6 T cell receptor beta chains below was sequenced from the same sample in a study of long-term antiretroviral therapy in people with HIV. Survey-level immunoSEQ v3.0 assays were run. Libraries were prepared by immunoSEQ multiplex PCR; TCRdb keeps only in-frame clonotypes and omits some of them. The table has about 33,000 clones, over 60% seen once; the top ten hold about 7.6%. Sequencing used unsorted PBMCs, obtained 2 years after starting antiretroviral therapy. Receptors were obtained from a woman aged 45-65 years with HIV.

The genes are TRBV5-1 and TRBJ2-6, with TRBD2 as a possible D gene (6 bases). This CDR3 is 18 amino acids long. Between the trimmed V and J ends, which lost 2 bases and 0 bases, there was a span of 15 bases. Germline-derived CDR1 and CDR2 are SGHRS and YFSETQ. The CDR3: CASSFRAGTDSGANVLTF. The CDR3 bases are TGCGCCAGCAGCTTTCGAGCAGGGACTGACTCTGGGGCCAACGTCCTGACTTTC.

This chain connects TRBV28 to TRBJ1-2, with unresolved D. The CDR3 is made up of 14 amino acids. CDR1 and CDR2 (germline): MDHEN, SYDVKM. V was cut by 2 bases and J by 4 bases, with 11 bases left in between. CDR3 region: CASSLKGIVYGYTF. As DNA, the CDR3 is TGTGCCAGCAGTTTAAAGGGCATCGTCTATGGCTACACCTTC.

This chain uses TRBV7-3 with TRBJ1-4; possible D gene TRBD1, 5 bases. Per germline, CDR1 SGHTA and CDR2 FQGTGA. The CDR3 length is 15 residues. V gave up 0 bases and J gave up 0 bases, with 5 bases separating them. The DNA for the CDR3 is TGTGCCAGCAGCTTAACGGGGGCAACTAATGAAAAACTGTTTTTT. Its protein product is CASSLTGATNEKLFF.

The J gene is TRBJ2-3, the V gene TRBV18; D may match TRBD1 or TRBD2 (5 bases each). Germline V gives CDR1 KGHSH, CDR2 LQKENI. The CDR3 length is 14 residues. V dropped 5 bases and J dropped 1 base, with 10 bases sitting between them. The CDR3 region has the DNA TGTGCCAGCTCAGGGGGAACGGGCACAGATACGCAGTATTTT. Translating it yields CASSGGTGTDTQYF.

This chain links TRBV5-1 with TRBJ2-1; 11 bases align to TRBD2. With V trimmed by 4 bases and J by 4 bases, 4 bases remained unmatched. CDR1 SGHRS and CDR2 YFSETQ come from the germline V gene. The CDR3 runs to 15 residues. The CDR3 DNA sequence: TGCGCCAGCAGCCCCGGGACTAGCGGATACAATGAGCAGTTCTTC. Amino acids: CASSPGTSGYNEQFF.

Turning to this clone: Sequence at one end of the junction differs from germline and may be a read error. The gene calls are TRBV2 and TRBJ2-5, with D perhaps given as TRBD1 or TRBD2 (5 bases each). CDR3 length: 14 amino acids. Germline V gene sequence: CDR1 SNHLY, CDR2 FYNNEI. CDR3 DNA: TGTGCCAGCAGTGAAGCGGCAGGGAGAGAGGCCCAGTACTTC. It yields the protein CASSEAAGREAQYF.